This TCR beta chain was captured by sequencing in a study of cytomegalovirus exposure and HLA in healthy donors (dated by TCRdb to between 2016 and 2019). With regard to the full study: An earlier analysis of about 530 of the donors reported about 300 Gb of sequence data and 117 million unique TCR beta sequences obtained from about 179 million T cells. A later analysis re-examined previously published TCR beta repertoires from about 700 donors and added high-resolution HLA genotyping to investigate patterns of TCR occurrence. Among the roughly 390 genotyped donors, 81% belonged to the genetic ancestry cluster associated with self-reported Caucasian donors. An earlier analysis of about 600 of the donors used high-throughput TCR beta sequencing to judge whether each TCR beta V gene segment behaved as functional or pseudogenic. The later analysis used no new phenotypic data to find candidate immune exposures, relying instead on TCR beta sequences and their occurrence across donors. A separate validation cohort of some 130 different subjects was used in addition to the approximately 610-subject first cohort. Across some 400 genotyped donors of the cohort, an average of about 240,000 unique TCR beta nucleotide sequences per donor were sequenced, and roughly 20% of those sequences were non-productive. Typing coverage varied by locus: 629-630 donors for A, B, C, DRB1 and DQB1; roughly 510 for DQA1; approximately 570 for DPA1; fewer than 480 for DPB1. All discovery cohort repertoires had been generated on a single sequencing platform. Both class I and class II loci were covered by HLA typing, at four-digit resolution. The T cell repertoires of around 670 subjects were profiled by immunosequencing and related to cytomegalovirus serostatus. About five DR-DQ haplotypes were handled as single units for association and clustering, since linkage in the cohort was strong. The study aimed to test whether cataloging public T cell receptors could reveal signatures of past pathogen exposure. About 280 gigabases of sequencing data and 91 million or so unique TCR sequences made up an early release that covered over 550 HLA-typed donors. Donor age, sex, ethnicity and CMV serostatus were compiled alongside the repertoire data. In a later genetic analysis, genome-wide SNP genotypes for about 55% of the roughly 670 donors were used, and that subset was treated as a discovery cohort. To predict cytomegalovirus infection status, the study brought together high-throughput TCR immunosequencing, statistical association of individual TCRs with disease status, and machine learning.

Broad study findings and their caveats: At a false discovery rate of 0.05, a later analysis linked about 17,000 TCR beta sequences to specific HLA alleles. In a later analysis, several top co-occurrence clusters were reported to appear linked to parvovirus B19, influenza, CMV and Epstein-Barr virus. The authors suggested that the approach could potentially be generalized to other disease states and immunological phenotypes. A later analysis found that most CMV-associated TCR beta chains appeared HLA-restricted, with HLA associations seemingly driven largely by CMV exposure. CMV serostatus was the only immune exposure information available for the cohort. A later genetic analysis reported fewer N-insertions in productive TCRs among donors in an Asian-associated ancestry cluster than the roughly 700-donor mean. The earlier analysis of some 540 of the donors excluded over 15 rarely observed V segments, including chromosome 9 orphons, because counts were too low. An earlier analysis of 587 of the donors showed that most TCR beta V segments appeared in productive rearrangements either about 87% or about 30% of the time, which broadly matched IMGT annotations. A cluster of highly shared sequence variants was judged likely to be a technical artifact of the sequencing pipeline. Sequencing depth was assumed to be roughly uniform across donors in the presence/absence analyses, though that assumption may not hold. This cohort had only TCR beta chains sequenced, and the lack of alpha or paired-chain data limited which features could be detected. Because HLA typing was missing for some donors at each locus, association tests included only the typed subset. Three of the identified cytomegalovirus-associated TCR beta chains were confirmed in vitro to be specific for cytomegalovirus antigens. In a later analysis, HLA-associated TCR beta chains were found to be more clonally expanded and to have lower generation probabilities than equally common non-associated chains. Correlated functional status among segregating V segments might reflect linkage disequilibrium, but an unknown experimental factor could not be ruled out. In the study, 150 to 200 TCR beta chains were listed as associated with cytomegalovirus. In both the original and validation cohorts, the classifier was reported to diagnose cytomegalovirus status with high specificity and sensitivity. Assigning TCR associations to individual alleles was difficult when HLA alleles, especially DR and DQ, strongly co-occurred. V-gene and J-gene trimming of TCR beta chains was associated with a missense DCLRE1C variant in a later genetic analysis, and the association was replicated in an independent cohort. Some IMGT-functional V segments, including TRBV6-2 and TRBV6-3, could not be told apart with the 87-base-pair reads, so those segments were excluded. A further reported finding was that TCR beta sequences accurately predicted the HLA-A and HLA-B alleles for most subjects in the first cohort. In a later analysis, the rate of TCR association differed among HLA loci, with DRB1 alleles having the most associated TCRs and HLA-C alleles having the fewest. Most TCR sequences were observed very rarely across donors, whereas some public TCRs were present in many individuals.

Reading the germline V gene gives CDR1 SGHRS and CDR2 YFSETQ. The CDR3 spans 16 residues, from the cysteine through the phenylalanine. The retained sequence is limited to the CDR3, 48 bases, with the frame set at the first base. The cohort was made up of 666 healthy bone marrow donors. At the time of sampling, every cohort member was nominally healthy, though immune exposures that went unrecorded were likely present. The donor was CMV seronegative and was included in the group of approximately 350 seronegative cohort members. A peripheral blood sample was collected from each donor, and TCR beta sequencing was performed on peripheral blood mononuclear cells. The Qiagen DNeasy Blood Extraction Kit was used to extract genomic DNA from the blood cell samples. Libraries were prepared through the immunoSEQ multiplex PCR assay. For the multiplex PCR, a mixture combining 60 forward primers for TCR Vbeta segments and 13 reverse primers for TCR Jbeta segments was used. Amplification of the CDR3 region of rearranged TCR beta genes was performed with a multiplex PCR assay on genomic DNA. The Illumina HiSeq System was used to sequence the amplified TCR beta libraries as 87-base-pair reads. Regarding the original processing steps: Across the roughly 640 repertoires, a later analysis counted tens of millions of unique TCR beta chains, 8.5 million to 12 million of which were shared by at least two donors. A nearest-neighbor algorithm error-corrected the raw reads and collapsed the reads into unique sequences, merging closely related sequences to remove PCR and sequencing errors. V, D and J gene segments were assigned by aligning CDR3 sequences to IMGT reference sequences. For a sequence to be retained, a match of at least six nucleotides was required to both a V gene segment and a J gene segment. A rearrangement counted as productive if the CDR3 had no stop codons and remained in frame with V and J, and every other rearrangement counted as non-productive. Following IMGT convention, CDR3 was defined as the stretch from the second conserved V-encoded cysteine to the conserved J-encoded phenylalanine. Sequences without an unambiguous match to a single V gene segment were excluded from the earlier analysis of several hundred of the donors. An earlier analysis of fewer than 650 of the donors classified V segments as functional when productive rearrangements were above 56.7% and as segregating when the standard deviation between donors was above 5%. To diagnose cytomegalovirus status from the catalog of TCR beta chain sequences, a statistical classification framework was built. A later analysis assigned V and J genes by comparing TCR nucleotide sequences with IMGT/GENE-DB human TR gene sequences. The TCRdist pipeline was used in a later analysis to assign CDR3 sequences and most-parsimonious VDJ recombination scenarios. A later analysis defined each TCR beta chain by its CDR3 amino acid sequence plus V-gene family, and excluded reads lacking a unique V-gene family. In a later analysis, 500 to 650 highly shared, low-generation-probability nucleotide sequences were removed to address suspected cross-contamination and a sequencing artifact. For each public chain, a later analysis derived a clonal expansion index from normalized ranks of inferred template counts within each repertoire. Generation probabilities in a later analysis came from a VDJ recombination model fitted to out-of-frame rearrangements, and those results were checked against IGoR. Hypergeometric tests were used in a later analysis to score TCR-TCR, TCR-HLA and TCR-CMV co-occurrence, with a repertoire-size bias correction applied to the TCR pairs. To estimate false discovery rates, a later analysis permuted the HLA or CMV assignments 20 times. A later analysis grouped co-occurring TCRs with DBSCAN, adding TCRdist sequence similarity when clustering within HLA-allele-positive subsets. Repertoires with fewer than 30,000 or more than 120,000 public chains, plus five repertoires with anomalous nucleotide sharing, were excluded from co-occurrence clustering. The immuneACCESS repertoire file appears here via TCRdb, limited to in-frame rearrangements. These files lack a portion of the clones; in checked studies, under half of the deficit traces to unresolved V genes, and the cause of the others is not known. V, J and clone size derive from that table, while D and trimming were established from the DNA sequence. This sample lists hundreds of thousands of clones; around four fifths were detected once. Clones ranked in the top ten supply roughly 0.75% of the sample.

Concerning this clone: The antigen it binds to is not known. Base qualities are not at hand, and no much larger clone is one base apart.

This TCR was sampled from a boy aged 2 to 9 in good health and CMV-seronegative. Rearrangement joined TRBV5-1 to TRBJ2-5; 13 bases in between match TRBD2. The J call could be wrong; TRBJ2-7 is a better fit for the DNA end. Sequencing input: PBMCs. The CDR3 region has the sequence CASSLGTSGSNGEQYF. At the DNA level, the sequence is TGCGCCAGCAGCTTGGGGACTAGCGGGAGTAATGGCGAGCAGTACTTC.